This paragraph covers one T cell receptor (beta chain) sequence. Its target is not known. The entry originates in a study of T cell responses to AZD1222 COVID-19 vaccine. Study at large: Second-dose groups at about 4 or about 12 weeks were pooled.

Assay used: immunoSEQ multiplex PCR; TCRdb lists only in-frame clones, some missing. The sample has about 69,000 clones, around 86% seen once. Study results and caveats: The repertoires were collected only after the peak T cell response. Possibly, clonal diversity was underestimated; donors were largely white British and included more females. Of the AZD1222 recipients, only 6 or 7 were seropositive at baseline.

The CDR3 spans 15 residues. With 3 bases removed from V and 4 bases from J, the gap between germline ends came to 13 bases. Germline V gene data show CDR1 as MDHEN and CDR2 as SYDVKM. The sequences come from peripheral blood, collected on day 0 of AZD1222 vaccination. The receptor's source is an adult in good health. The chain employs TRBV28 and TRBJ1-5; D gene ambiguous. CDR3 coding DNA: TGTGCCAGCAGTTTGGGTCCCTCATCGAATCAGCCCCAGCATTTT. This encodes CASSLGPSSNQPQHF.